The rows below give T cell receptor beta chains drawn from one sample of a study of response to subunit inactivated influenza vaccine. TCRdb reprocessed the RT-PCR reads with MiXCR, giving one entry per CDR3 protein. The table records about 650,000 distinct CDR3 sequences, approximately 14% of them present only once. Sequenced here: PBMCs from blood, sampled 11 to 12 days after vaccination. These TCRs come from a man aged 50-59 years who received an inactivated influenza vaccine. CDR3s include the opening cysteine and the closing phenylalanine or tryptophan. The D gene is left open where the match is weak. Some rows have no size entry. The others give once, few or many, or a class for an expanded clone.

v_gene: TRBV7-8
abundance: NA
d_gene: NA
CDR3aa: CASSLPRRLNSNQPQHF

v_gene: TRBV5-1
abundance: many
d_gene: NA
CDR3aa: CASSFAGGRTTGELFF

v_gene: TRBV29-1
abundance: NA
d_gene: NA
CDR3aa: CSITVNTEAFF

v_gene: TRBV7-2
abundance: many
d_gene: TRBD1
CDR3aa: CASSPDFSDRAYGYTF

v_gene: TRBV21-1
abundance: few
d_gene: NA
CDR3aa: CASDFLGQYGYTF

v_gene: TRBV14
abundance: few
d_gene: TRBD2
CDR3aa: CASSHPRLAGSTDTQYF

v_gene: TRBV10-3
abundance: NA
d_gene: NA
CDR3aa: CASLGGSGETQYF

v_gene: TRBV29-1
abundance: many
d_gene: NA
CDR3aa: CSVSAGPPGEQYF

v_gene: TRBV6-1
abundance: NA
d_gene: NA
CDR3aa: CASSRGNLRSYNEQFF

v_gene: TRBV7-9
abundance: NA
d_gene: TRBD1
CDR3aa: CASSLETGFFEQYF

v_gene: TRBV20-1
abundance: NA
d_gene: TRBD2
CDR3aa: CSARRGGGLYNEQFF

v_gene: TRBV5-5
abundance: few
d_gene: NA
CDR3aa: CASSLTTTGELFF

v_gene: TRBV20-1
abundance: few
d_gene: TRBD2
CDR3aa: CSAPTGTSGSAEQFF

v_gene: TRBV19
abundance: NA
d_gene: TRBD2
CDR3aa: CASRPAGGPEKTQYF

v_gene: TRBV5-4
abundance: few
d_gene: TRBD2
CDR3aa: CASSLRPGTSGTNEQFF

v_gene: TRBV7-2
abundance: few
d_gene: TRBD1
CDR3aa: CASSLAQGVETQYF

v_gene: TRBV12-3/TRBV12-4
abundance: NA
d_gene: NA
CDR3aa: CASSQPGYEQYF

v_gene: TRBV28
abundance: once
d_gene: NA
CDR3aa: CASSFPRGGGTDTQYF

v_gene: TRBV10-3
abundance: NA
d_gene: NA
CDR3aa: CAISSDRSTNEQFF

v_gene: TRBV29-1
abundance: NA
d_gene: TRBD2
CDR3aa: CSVTRGLAGGADTQYF

v_gene: TRBV28
abundance: few
d_gene: TRBD2
CDR3aa: CASSRLAGENEQFF

v_gene: TRBV20-1
abundance: NA
d_gene: NA
CDR3aa: CSANGVYGYTF

v_gene: TRBV4-3
abundance: NA
d_gene: TRBD1
CDR3aa: CASSQDPGQGAGANVLTF

v_gene: TRBV6-2/TRBV6-3
abundance: few
d_gene: NA
CDR3aa: CASNQVARSSYEQYF

v_gene: TRBV18
abundance: NA
d_gene: TRBD2
CDR3aa: CASSMMASGVPKTGELFF

v_gene: TRBV4-3
abundance: few
d_gene: NA
CDR3aa: CASSQVFGGSVEQYF

v_gene: TRBV3-1
abundance: NA
d_gene: NA
CDR3aa: CASSIQGSYGYTF

v_gene: TRBV20-1
abundance: NA
d_gene: NA
CDR3aa: CTLSGNQPQHF

v_gene: TRBV12-3/TRBV12-4
abundance: many
d_gene: NA
CDR3aa: CASSTSGHQLAFF

v_gene: TRBV10-3
abundance: many
d_gene: NA
CDR3aa: CAISEWQANEKLFF

v_gene: TRBV7-9
abundance: NA
d_gene: NA
CDR3aa: CASSSQVEKTQYF

v_gene: TRBV12-3/TRBV12-4
abundance: many
d_gene: NA
CDR3aa: CASSPGSSYNSPLHF

v_gene: TRBV5-1
abundance: few
d_gene: TRBD2
CDR3aa: CASSLTSGLRTYNEQFF

v_gene: TRBV5-6
abundance: few
d_gene: NA
CDR3aa: CASSFRDSNQPQHF

v_gene: TRBV7-9
abundance: few
d_gene: NA
CDR3aa: CASSLVPAANEQFF

v_gene: TRBV29-1
abundance: few
d_gene: TRBD1
CDR3aa: CSVVPGQGGSYEQYF

v_gene: TRBV28
abundance: NA
d_gene: NA
CDR3aa: CASSLGINLAKNIQYF

v_gene: TRBV9
abundance: NA
d_gene: NA
CDR3aa: CASSVGLGGIRYNEQFF

v_gene: TRBV18
abundance: few
d_gene: TRBD2
CDR3aa: CASSPGTSGMNYNEQFF

v_gene: TRBV20-1
abundance: many
d_gene: NA
CDR3aa: CSASGGPTYEQYF

v_gene: TRBV28
abundance: few
d_gene: TRBD1
CDR3aa: CASIRTGGFEQYF

v_gene: TRBV12-3/TRBV12-4
abundance: NA
d_gene: TRBD2
CDR3aa: CASSFVAGNTGELFF

v_gene: TRBV7-3
abundance: few
d_gene: TRBD1
CDR3aa: CASSLTRDRENEQFF

v_gene: TRBV4-2
abundance: NA
d_gene: NA
CDR3aa: CASSPEGSSNQPQHF

v_gene: TRBV7-6
abundance: NA
d_gene: TRBD1
CDR3aa: CASSSISTGLGAGELFF

v_gene: TRBV28
abundance: NA
d_gene: NA
CDR3aa: CASSLSTGNSYEQYF

v_gene: TRBV20-1
abundance: few
d_gene: TRBD1
CDR3aa: CSARDHFGTGFEKLFF

v_gene: TRBV27
abundance: NA
d_gene: NA
CDR3aa: CASSFDWGIGAGELFF

v_gene: TRBV10-3
abundance: many
d_gene: NA
CDR3aa: CAISEFSNQPQHF

v_gene: TRBV6-2/TRBV6-3
abundance: NA
d_gene: TRBD1
CDR3aa: CASTRQGPFGIEQYF